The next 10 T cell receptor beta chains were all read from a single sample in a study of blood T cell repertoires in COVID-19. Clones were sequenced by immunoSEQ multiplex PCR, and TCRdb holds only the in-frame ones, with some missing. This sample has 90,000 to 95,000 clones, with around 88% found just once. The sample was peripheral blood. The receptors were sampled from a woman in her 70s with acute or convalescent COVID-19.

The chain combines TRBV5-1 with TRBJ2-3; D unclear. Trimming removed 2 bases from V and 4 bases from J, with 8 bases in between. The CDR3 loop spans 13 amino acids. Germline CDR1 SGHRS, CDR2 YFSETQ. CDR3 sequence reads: CASSFDSPDTQYF. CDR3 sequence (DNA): TGCGCCAGCAGCTTCGATAGCCCAGATACGCAGTATTTT.

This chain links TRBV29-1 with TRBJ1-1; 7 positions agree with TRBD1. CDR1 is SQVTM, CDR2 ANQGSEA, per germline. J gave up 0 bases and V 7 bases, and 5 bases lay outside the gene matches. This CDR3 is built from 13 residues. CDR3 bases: TGCAGCGGCTGGACAGGCATGAACACTGAAGCTTTCTTT. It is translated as CSGWTGMNTEAFF.

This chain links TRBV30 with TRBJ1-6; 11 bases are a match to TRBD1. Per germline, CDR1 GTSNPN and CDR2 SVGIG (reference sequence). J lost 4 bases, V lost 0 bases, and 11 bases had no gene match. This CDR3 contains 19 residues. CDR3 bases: TGTGCCTGGAGTGTACGTTGGACAGGGGGCAATCTTTATAATTCACCCCTCCACTTT. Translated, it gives CAWSVRWTGGNLYNSPLHF.

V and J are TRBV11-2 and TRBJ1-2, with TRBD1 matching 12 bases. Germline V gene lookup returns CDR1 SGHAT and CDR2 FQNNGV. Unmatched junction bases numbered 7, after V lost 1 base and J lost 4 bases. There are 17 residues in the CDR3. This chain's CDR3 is CASSLAGTGGLTYGYTF. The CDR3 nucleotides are TGTGCCAGCAGCTTAGCGGGGACAGGGGGCCTCACCTATGGCTACACCTTC.

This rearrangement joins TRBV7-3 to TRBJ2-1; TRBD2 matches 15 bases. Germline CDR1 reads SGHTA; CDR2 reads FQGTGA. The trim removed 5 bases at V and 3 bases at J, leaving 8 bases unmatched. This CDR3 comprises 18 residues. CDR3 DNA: TGTGCCAGCAGCGCACAACGGACTAGCGGGAGGGGCTACAATGAGCAGTTCTTC. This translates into CASSAQRTSGRGYNEQFF.

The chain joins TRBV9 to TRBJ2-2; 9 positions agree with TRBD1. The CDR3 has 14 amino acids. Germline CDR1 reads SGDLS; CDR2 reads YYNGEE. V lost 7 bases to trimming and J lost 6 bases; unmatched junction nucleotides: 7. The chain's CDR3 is CASHRDRVPGELFF. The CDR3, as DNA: TGTGCCAGCCACCGGGACAGGGTTCCCGGGGAGCTGTTTTTT. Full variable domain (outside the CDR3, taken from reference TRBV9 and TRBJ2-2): DSGVTQTPKHLITATGQRVTLRCSPRSGDLSVYWYQQSLDQGLQFLIQYYNGEERAKGNILERFSAQQFPDLHSELNLSSLELGDSALYFCASHRDRVPGELFFGEGSRLTVL.

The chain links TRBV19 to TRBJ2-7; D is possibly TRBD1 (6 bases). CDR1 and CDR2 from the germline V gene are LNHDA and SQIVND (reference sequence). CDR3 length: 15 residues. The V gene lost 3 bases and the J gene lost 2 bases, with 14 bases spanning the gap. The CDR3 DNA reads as TGTGCCAGTAGTATCTCCGGGACATCAGCCTACGAGCAGTACTTC. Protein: CASSISGTSAYEQYF.

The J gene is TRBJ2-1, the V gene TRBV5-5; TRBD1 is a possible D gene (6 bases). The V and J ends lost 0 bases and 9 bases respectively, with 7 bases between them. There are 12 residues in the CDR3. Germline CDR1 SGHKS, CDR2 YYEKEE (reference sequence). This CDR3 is CASSLVRGEQFF. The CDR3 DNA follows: TGTGCCAGCAGCTTGGTCAGGGGTGAGCAGTTCTTC.

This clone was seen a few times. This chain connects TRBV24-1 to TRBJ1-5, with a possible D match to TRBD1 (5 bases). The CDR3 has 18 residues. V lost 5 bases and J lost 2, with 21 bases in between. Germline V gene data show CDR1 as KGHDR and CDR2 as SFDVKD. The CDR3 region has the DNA TGTGCCACCAGTGTTAATCGACAGTCTTATAGGTGCAATCAGCCCCAGCATTTT. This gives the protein CATSVNRQSYRCNQPQHF.

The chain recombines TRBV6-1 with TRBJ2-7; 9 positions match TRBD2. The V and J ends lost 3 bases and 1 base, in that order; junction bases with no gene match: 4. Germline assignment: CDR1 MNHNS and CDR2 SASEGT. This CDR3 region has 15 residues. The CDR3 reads CASSDSGGHSYEQYF. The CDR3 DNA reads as TGTGCCAGCAGTGATAGCGGGGGCCATTCCTACGAGCAGTACTTC.